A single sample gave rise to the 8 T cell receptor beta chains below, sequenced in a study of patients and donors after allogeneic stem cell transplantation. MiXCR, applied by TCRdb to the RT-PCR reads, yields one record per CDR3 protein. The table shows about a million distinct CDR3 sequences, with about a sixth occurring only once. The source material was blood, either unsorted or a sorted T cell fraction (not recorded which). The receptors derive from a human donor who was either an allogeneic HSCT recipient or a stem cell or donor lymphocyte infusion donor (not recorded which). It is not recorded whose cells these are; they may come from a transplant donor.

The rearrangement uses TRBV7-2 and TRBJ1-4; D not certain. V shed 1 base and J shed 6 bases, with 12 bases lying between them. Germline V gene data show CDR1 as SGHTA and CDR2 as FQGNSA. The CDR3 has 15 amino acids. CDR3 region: CASSLDRGLDEKLFF. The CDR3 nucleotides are TGTGCCAGCAGCTTAGACCGCGGGCTGGATGAAAAACTGTTTTTT.

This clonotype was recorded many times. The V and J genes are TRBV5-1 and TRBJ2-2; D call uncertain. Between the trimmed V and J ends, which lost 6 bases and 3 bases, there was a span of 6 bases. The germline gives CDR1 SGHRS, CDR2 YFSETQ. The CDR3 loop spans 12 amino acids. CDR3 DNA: TGCGCCAGCAAGGTGGACACCGGGGAGCTGTTTTTT. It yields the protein CASKVDTGELFF. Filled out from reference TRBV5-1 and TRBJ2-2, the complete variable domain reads KAGVTQTPRYLIKTRGQQVTLSCSPISGHRSVSWYQQTPGQGLQFLFEYFSETQRNKGNFPGRFSGRQFSNSRSEMNVSTLELGDSALYLCASKVDTGELFFGEGSRLTVL.

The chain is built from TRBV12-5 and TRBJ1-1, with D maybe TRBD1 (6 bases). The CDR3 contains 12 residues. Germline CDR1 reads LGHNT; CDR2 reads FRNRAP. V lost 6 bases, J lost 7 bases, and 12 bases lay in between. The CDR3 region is CASGQQGNEAFF. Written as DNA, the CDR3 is TGTGCTAGTGGCCAACAGGGTAATGAAGCTTTCTTT.

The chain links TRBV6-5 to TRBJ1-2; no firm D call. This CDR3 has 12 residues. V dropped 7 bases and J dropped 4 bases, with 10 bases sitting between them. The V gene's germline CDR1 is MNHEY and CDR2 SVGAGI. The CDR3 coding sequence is TGTGCCAGCAAGGACCCCGCCTATGGCTACACCTTC. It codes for CASKDPAYGYTF.

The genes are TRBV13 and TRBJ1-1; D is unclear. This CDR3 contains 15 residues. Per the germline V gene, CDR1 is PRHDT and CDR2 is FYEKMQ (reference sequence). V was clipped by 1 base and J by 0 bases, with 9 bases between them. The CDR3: CASSLVAELNTEAFF. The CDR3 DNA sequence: TGTGCCAGCAGCTTAGTGGCAGAGTTGAACACTGAAGCTTTCTTT.

CDR3 amino acids: CASSLGRRKGGYTF. For the CDR3, the DNA is TGCGCCAGCAGCTTGGGGCGGCGAAAGGGTGGCTACACCTTC. This chain uses TRBV5-1 with TRBJ1-2; D not certain. V was pared by 0 bases and J by 7 bases, with 13 bases between. Germline CDR1 reads SGHRS; CDR2 reads YFSETQ. The CDR3 length is 14 residues. Together with reference TRBV5-1 and TRBJ1-2, the CDR3 gives the full variable domain: KAGVTQTPRYLIKTRGQQVTLSCSPISGHRSVSWYQQTPGQGLQFLFEYFSETQRNKGNFPGRFSGRQFSNSRSEMNVSTLELGDSALYLCASSLGRRKGGYTFGSGTRLTVV.

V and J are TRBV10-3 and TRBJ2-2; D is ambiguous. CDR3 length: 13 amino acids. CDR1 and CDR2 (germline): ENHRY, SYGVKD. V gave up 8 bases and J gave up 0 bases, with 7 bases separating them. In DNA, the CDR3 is TGTGCCATCCGTAGCACGAACACCGGGGAGCTGTTTTTT. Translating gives CAIRSTNTGELFF.

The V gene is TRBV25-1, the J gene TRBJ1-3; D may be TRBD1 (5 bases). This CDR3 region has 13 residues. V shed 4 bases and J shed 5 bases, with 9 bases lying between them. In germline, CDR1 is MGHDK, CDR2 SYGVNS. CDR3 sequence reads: CASSVRGRNTIYF. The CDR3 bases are TGTGCCAGCAGTGTGAGGGGCCGAAACACCATATATTTT.